These T cell receptor beta chains were read from a single sample in a study of blood T cell repertoires in COVID-19. Produced via immunoSEQ multiplex PCR; TCRdb's table is partial and in-frame only. The sample lists a few hundred thousand clones, approximately 90% occurring once. Sample: peripheral blood. The source of these receptors is a woman aged 35 to 49 with acute or convalescent COVID-19. CDR3s include the opening cysteine and the closing phenylalanine or tryptophan. A D gene is named only where the DNA matches it firmly. A row's size may be missing; if present it is once, few, many or a size class.

J: TRBJ1-1
V: TRBV10-2
size: .
D: TRBD1
CDR3: CASSVDRIGTEAFF
DNA: TGCGCCAGCAGTGTGGACAGGATCGGCACTGAAGCTTTCTTT

J: TRBJ1-5
V: TRBV27
size: .
D: .
CDR3: CASSLTGLPYSNQPQHF
DNA: TGTGCCAGCAGTTTAACAGGGCTACCGTATAGCAATCAGCCCCAGCATTTT

J: TRBJ1-3
V: TRBV21-1
size: .
D: .
CDR3: CASSNWRGLPYSGNTIYF
DNA: TGTGCCAGCAGCAATTGGAGGGGACTTCCTTACTCTGGAAACACCATATATTTT

J: TRBJ1-1
V: TRBV7-8
size: .
D: .
CDR3: CASAGVGTEAFF
DNA: TGTGCCAGCGCGGGGGTCGGTACTGAAGCTTTCTTT

J: TRBJ1-4
V: TRBV2
size: .
D: .
CDR3: CASSEAGHPTNEKLFF
DNA: TGTGCCAGCAGTGAAGCTGGGCACCCAACTAATGAAAAACTGTTTTTT

J: TRBJ1-3
V: TRBV14
size: .
D: .
CDR3: CASREAGYSGNTIYF
DNA: TGTGCCAGCAGGGAAGCAGGGTACTCTGGAAACACCATATATTTT

J: TRBJ1-5
V: TRBV11-2
size: once
D: .
CDR3: CASSLVANQPQHF
DNA: TGTGCCAGCAGCTTAGTAGCCAATCAGCCCCAGCATTTT

J: TRBJ2-3
V: TRBV3-1/TRBV3-2
size: .
D: TRBD2
CDR3: CASSPLMAGGQSTQYF
DNA: TGTGCCAGCAGCCCCTTAATGGCGGGGGGGCAAAGTACGCAGTATTTT

J: TRBJ1-2
V: TRBV5-8
size: once
D: .
CDR3: CASSPLMGGGDSYGYTF
DNA: TGTGCCAGCAGCCCCCTCATGGGTGGAGGGGACTCCTATGGCTACACCTTC

J: TRBJ1-4
V: TRBV9
size: .
D: TRBD1
CDR3: CASSDNRGEKLFF
DNA: TGTGCCAGCAGCGACAACAGGGGTGAAAAACTGTTTTTT

J: TRBJ1-1
V: TRBV5-1
size: .
D: TRBD1
CDR3: CASSAGQGTNEAFF
DNA: TGCGCCAGCAGCGCCGGACAGGGGACGAATGAAGCTTTCTTT

J: TRBJ1-1
V: TRBV2
size: once
D: TRBD1
CDR3: CASGETGQNTEAFF
DNA: TGTGCCAGCGGGGAGACAGGGCAGAACACTGAAGCTTTCTTT

J: TRBJ1-2
V: TRBV4-1
size: .
D: TRBD1
CDR3: CASSQVVVTGDGYTF
DNA: TGCGCCAGCAGCCAAGTTGTAGTTACAGGGGATGGCTACACCTTC